This T cell receptor (beta chain) was observed in a study of cytomegalovirus exposure and HLA in healthy donors. The PCR had 60 Vbeta and 13 Jbeta primers. Clones were sequenced by immunoSEQ multiplex PCR, and TCRdb holds only the in-frame ones, with some missing. The table includes 150,000 to 250,000 clones, around 79% detected once. The V end was cut by 4 bases, the J end by 4 bases, with 13 bases between. Germline V gene lookup returns CDR1 LGHNA and CDR2 YNFKEQ. CDR3 length: 15 amino acids. Sequences were obtained from PBMCs. The chain recombines TRBV4-2 with TRBJ2-2; no clear D gene. The receptor comes from a woman aged 30 to 39 in good health and CMV-seropositive. The CDR3 region is CASSLSRIATGELFF. The CDR3 DNA reads as TGTGCCAGCAGCCTCTCGCGGATCGCCACCGGGGAGCTGTTTTTT.